The 22 T cell receptor beta chains given below trace back to one sample, sequenced in a study of siplizumab effects on memory and regulatory T cells. Data came from immunoSEQ multiplex PCR; TCRdb stores just in-frame clones and leaves some out. The sample has under 100,000 clones; roughly 89% are singletons. Material for sequencing was Tregs sorted from blood. The source of these receptors is a human donor in good health.

V and J are TRBV18 and TRBJ2-3; a possible D gene is TRBD1 (5 bases). Germline CDR1 reads KGHSH; CDR2 reads LQKENI. V was pared by 3 bases and J by 5 bases, with 18 bases between. The CDR3 is made up of 16 amino acids. This CDR3 reads CASSPSPGPTKDTQYF. DNA of the CDR3: TGTGCCAGCTCACCCTCCCCAGGGCCTACTAAAGATACGCAGTATTTT.

V is TRBV10-3 and J is TRBJ2-3; either TRBD1 or TRBD2 may supply D (6 bases each). The germline V and J ends were trimmed by 9 bases and 5 bases, with 9 bases remaining between them. The CDR3 loop spans 11 amino acids. Germline loops: CDR1 ENHRY, CDR2 SYGVKD. CDR3 sequence: CAMGGVDTQYF. In DNA form, the CDR3 reads TGTGCCATGGGGGGCGTAGATACGCAGTATTTT.

The rearrangement uses TRBV6-6 and TRBJ2-7; 8 nucleotides align to TRBD1. Trimming at V came to 6 bases and at J to 5 bases, leaving 15 bases not matched to a gene. Germline V CDR1 and CDR2: MNHNY, SVGAGI (reference sequence). This CDR3 contains 16 residues. CDR3 DNA sequence: TGTGCCAGCAGCTATCGGGGCGGACAGGGAAAAAACGAGCAGTACTTC. Amino acid sequence: CASSYRGGQGKNEQYF.

J is TRBJ2-7 and V is TRBV5-1; D assignment may be TRBD1 or TRBD2 (5 bases each). This CDR3 comprises 14 residues. Trimming stripped 0 bases from V and 2 bases from J, with 9 bases between. The germline V gene encodes CDR1 SGHRS and CDR2 YFSETQ. The chain's CDR3 is CASSLGDGTYEQYF. CDR3 in DNA: TGCGCCAGCAGCTTGGGGGACGGCACCTACGAGCAGTACTTC. Variable domain in full (rest from reference TRBV5-1 and TRBJ2-7): KAGVTQTPRYLIKTRGQQVTLSCSPISGHRSVSWYQQTPGQGLQFLFEYFSETQRNKGNFPGRFSGRQFSNSRSEMNVSTLELGDSALYLCASSLGDGTYEQYFGPGTRLTVT.

This clone has a single count. At one boundary the junction diverges from the germline segment, which might be a read error. The same CDR3 also results from other DNA sequences found in this sample. The CDR3 here is CASTPGSPYEQYF. The DNA for the CDR3 is TGTGCCAGTACCCCAGGGAGTCCCTACGAACAGTACTTC. V is TRBV19 and J is TRBJ2-7; D might be TRBD1 or TRBD2, each matching 5 bases. This CDR3 contains 13 residues. Germline CDR1 is LNHDA and CDR2 is SQIVND (reference sequence).

In its sample, this clone was seen once. CDR3 amino acids: CTSSQGQGAGELFF. CDR3 in DNA: TGCACCAGCAGCCAGGGACAGGGAGCCGGGGAGCTGTTTTTT. The chain uses TRBV1 and TRBJ2-2; TRBD1, the table's D call, lacks a check against the DNA. TRBV1 is marked as a pseudogene. The CDR3 runs 14 residues.

CDR3 region: CASAPVGTEAFF. CDR3 nucleotide sequence: TGTGCCAGTGCCCCGGTGGGCACTGAAGCTTTCTTT. The chain uses TRBV19 and TRBJ1-1; D unresolved. The CDR3 covers 12 residues. Germline V gene lookup returns CDR1 LNHDA and CDR2 SQIVND (reference sequence). Trimming cost V 8 bases and J 4 bases, with 11 bases left between them.

The chain uses TRBV19 and TRBJ1-2; tentative D call: TRBD1 (5 bases). This CDR3 is 12 amino acids long. Germline CDR1 and CDR2: LNHDA and SQIVND (reference sequence). V lost 3 bases, J lost 4 bases, and 6 bases lay in between. CDR3 in amino acids: CASSMQGYGYTF. As DNA, the CDR3 is TGTGCCAGTAGTATGCAGGGCTATGGCTACACCTTC.

The genes are TRBV6-1 and TRBJ2-3, with 10 bases that match TRBD1. Germline CDR1 reads MNHNS; CDR2 reads SASEGT. Germline trimming cut 6 bases from V and 4 bases from J; bases unmatched to any gene: 7. This CDR3 spans 15 amino acids. The CDR3: CASSRGTGVADTQYF. For the CDR3, the DNA is TGTGCCAGCAGCCGCGGGACAGGGGTTGCAGATACGCAGTATTTT.

This chain uses TRBV13 with TRBJ2-1; D possibly corresponds to TRBD1 (6 bases). This CDR3 comprises 12 residues. Trimming removed 4 bases from V and 5 bases from J, with 6 bases in between. CDR1 and CDR2 from the germline V gene are PRHDT and FYEKMQ (reference sequence). CDR3 DNA: TGTGCCAGCAGCTACAGGGACAATGAGCAGTTCTTC. Translating gives CASSYRDNEQFF.

This clone showed up just a few times. In DNA, the CDR3 is TGTGCCAGCAGCTTAGGGACAGGAGAACGGGCCTACACCTTC. Its protein product is CASSLGTGERAYTF. The gene calls are TRBV7-9 and TRBJ1-2; 7 nucleotides align to TRBD1. This CDR3 region has 14 residues. The V and J ends lost 1 base and 10 bases, in that order; junction bases with no gene match: 9. Germline values: CDR1 SEHNR, CDR2 FQNEAQ (reference sequence).

V gene TRBV10-3 combines with J gene TRBJ2-5; 10 nucleotides align to TRBD1. Germline trimming cut 8 bases from V and 4 bases from J; bases unmatched to any gene: 1. This CDR3 spans 12 amino acids. Germline V lookup: CDR1 ENHRY, CDR2 SYGVKD. The CDR3 loop is CAIGDRGETQYF. The DNA for the CDR3 is TGTGCCATCGGGGACAGGGGAGAGACCCAGTACTTC.

The rearrangement uses TRBV5-6 and TRBJ2-2; possibly TRBD1 for D (5 bases). The V end lost 0 bases, the J end lost 4 bases, and 10 bases lay between the germline ends. The CDR3 consists of 15 residues. Germline CDR1 reads SGHDT; CDR2 reads YYEEEE. The CDR3 reads CASSLAWGSTGELFF. The DNA of the CDR3 is TGTGCCAGCAGCTTGGCCTGGGGCTCCACCGGGGAGCTGTTTTTT.

The chain combines TRBV7-6 with TRBJ1-1, with D possibly TRBD1 on 5 matching bases. Trimming cost V 3 bases and J 9 bases, with 11 bases left between them. Germline values: CDR1 SGHVS, CDR2 FNYEAQ. The CDR3 is made up of 12 amino acids. The CDR3 here is CASSFRGSQAFF. The CDR3 DNA sequence: TGTGCCAGCAGCTTTAGGGGTTCCCAAGCTTTCTTT.

The sample holds a few counts of this clone. This rearrangement joins TRBV29-1 to TRBJ1-3; D unresolved. V gave up 0 bases and J gave up 0 bases, with 6 bases separating them. The CDR3 is 14 residues long. Per germline, CDR1 SQVTM and CDR2 ANQGSEA. CDR3 in amino acids: CSVEDFSSGNTIYF. The CDR3 DNA follows: TGCAGCGTTGAAGACTTCAGCTCTGGAAACACCATATATTTT.

The CDR3 region has the DNA TGTGCCAGCAGCCAAGGCGCTAGAACAGATACGCAGTATTTT. This codes for CASSQGARTDTQYF. The genes are TRBV4-2 and TRBJ2-3, with D unresolved. V was clipped by 1 base and J by 3 bases, with 8 bases between them. This CDR3 has 14 amino acids. CDR1 and CDR2 from the germline V gene are LGHNA and YNFKEQ.

This chain joins TRBV27 and TRBJ2-7; D is perhaps TRBD1 (7 bases). Germline V CDR1 and CDR2: MNHEY, SMNVEV (reference sequence). The V and J ends lost 7 bases and 12 bases respectively, with 16 bases between them. The CDR3 spans 11 residues. Here the CDR3 DNA reads TGTGCCAGCACCCAGGGGGGACAGAGGTACTTC. This sequence encodes CASTQGGQRYF.

This clone was found once. This chain links TRBV7-9 with TRBJ2-3; 11 bases align to TRBD2. The CDR3 is 14 amino acids. Unmatched junction bases numbered 0, after V lost 1 base and J lost 6 bases. CDR1 is SEHNR and CDR2 is FQNEAQ in the germline V gene (reference sequence). In DNA form, the CDR3 reads TGTGCCAGCAGCTTAGGGACTAGCGGGGATACGCAGTATTTT. It codes for CASSLGTSGDTQYF.

J is TRBJ1-1 and V is TRBV5-1, with 8 bases aligning to TRBD1. CDR3 length: 15 amino acids. V was clipped by 6 bases and J by 2 bases; unmatched bases: 9. Germline-derived CDR1 and CDR2 are SGHRS and YFSETQ. The CDR3: CASTVIGQGNTEAFF. CDR3 DNA: TGCGCCAGCACCGTCATCGGACAGGGAAACACTGAAGCTTTCTTT.

This chain joins TRBV6-5 and TRBJ1-1; 7 nucleotides line up with TRBD1. From germline, CDR1 is MNHEY and CDR2 SVGAGI. Trimming took 5 bases from V and 1 from J; bases not matched to a gene: 4. The CDR3 covers 14 residues. CDR3 nucleotides: TGTGCCAGCAGTCCCAGACAGGGGAACACTGAAGCTTTCTTT. This encodes CASSPRQGNTEAFF.

The J gene is TRBJ2-1, the V gene TRBV7-6; D gene ambiguous. Trimming left V 2 bases short and J 0 bases short, with 11 bases between. The CDR3 has 16 amino acids. Germline V gene data show CDR1 as SGHVS and CDR2 as FNYEAQ. CDR3 coding DNA: TGTGCCAGCAGCTTAAGGGCGGTAAGCTCCTACAATGAGCAGTTCTTC. Translation: CASSLRAVSSYNEQFF.

This chain joins TRBV7-8 and TRBJ1-1; tentatively, D is TRBD1 (6 bases). The CDR3 consists of 16 residues. The germline V gene encodes CDR1 SGHVS and CDR2 FQNEAQ. V was shortened by 1 base and J by 0 bases, with 12 bases between the two germline ends. The CDR3 region has the DNA TGTGCCAGCAGCTTAGAGCCAAGGGGGTTGAACACTGAAGCTTTCTTT. This encodes CASSLEPRGLNTEAFF.